This T cell receptor (beta chain) was sequenced during a study of neurological immune-mediated disorders. Study-wide findings and caveats: One related-CDR3 cluster, found by phylogenetic grouping, held repertoires of 18 of 34 multiple sclerosis patients and is a possible signature. Whereas HTLV-1-associated myelopathy showed the most TCR clonal expansion, multiple sclerosis showed the least, with levels below those of healthy controls.

This clonotype was seen repeatedly, ten times or more. The antigen is not known. In germline, CDR1 is DFQATT, CDR2 SNEGSKA (reference sequence). The CDR3 length is 14 residues. V gave up 4 bases and J gave up 1 base, with 12 bases separating them. The unsorted libraries originated from 2 million PBMCs that had been stored at -80 C. Synthesis of cDNA was accomplished via 5'RACE employing 10-nucleotide random UMIs. Each CDR3 protein is one row after TCRdb ran MiXCR on the 5' RACE reads. The top ten clones hold about 5% of a sample with 55,000 to 85,000 distinct CDR3 sequences, 2.5% to 4% of them seen once.

The TCR was taken from a woman in her 50s with multiple sclerosis. Sequenced material: PBMCs. This chain links TRBV20-1 with TRBJ2-3; D gene uncertain. The CDR3 DNA sequence: TGCAGTGCTAAGGAAGGGTTAGGCACAGATACGCAGTATTTT. It encodes CSAKEGLGTDTQYF.